One and the same sample provided the 29 T cell receptor beta chains below, sequenced in a study of blood T cell repertoires in COVID-19. The data were produced by immunoSEQ multiplex PCR, yet TCRdb's version contains in-frame clones alone and is incomplete. The sample lists about 280,000 clones; 88% were seen once. Source material: PBMCs or T cells enriched from blood (not recorded which). The receptors shown here come from a woman aged 30 to 39 who had recovered from COVID-19.

The rearrangement uses TRBV12-3 or TRBV12-4 and TRBJ2-1; 8 bases line up with TRBD1. This CDR3 is built from 12 residues. The V and J ends lost 5 bases and 9 bases, in that order; junction bases with no gene match: 3. The CDR3 here is CASSPQGAEQFF. CDR3 in DNA: TGTGCCAGCAGTCCGCAGGGGGCTGAGCAGTTCTTC.

The V call is TRBV27, the J call TRBJ1-4, with 8 nucleotides matching TRBD1. The germline V gene encodes CDR1 MNHEY and CDR2 SMNVEV (reference sequence). The trim removed 5 bases at V and 5 bases at J, leaving 4 bases unmatched. This CDR3 is built from 14 residues. The CDR3 spells CASSRQGKNEKLFF. The CDR3 DNA follows: TGTGCCAGCAGTCGACAGGGGAAAAATGAAAAACTGTTTTTT.

V usage is TRBV28 and J usage is TRBJ2-1; 14 bases align to TRBD2. CDR1 MDHEN and CDR2 SYDVKM come from the germline V gene. V lost 11 bases, J lost 9 bases, and 9 bases stayed unmatched. The CDR3 contains 14 residues. The CDR3 DNA sequence: TGTGCCGCCTCCGGGACTAGCGGGAGAGTTGAGCAGTTCTTC. As protein: CAASGTSGRVEQFF.

V and J are TRBV5-1 and TRBJ1-1, with TRBD1 identical over 9 bases. From germline, CDR1 is SGHRS and CDR2 YFSETQ. This CDR3 is 16 amino acids long. V was pared by 4 bases and J by 3 bases, with 10 bases of the junction left unmatched. Here the CDR3 DNA reads TGCGCCAGCAGCAAGACAGGGGGAAGCGAGGACACTGAAGCTTTCTTT. Residues: CASSKTGGSEDTEAFF. Full variable domain (missing parts from reference TRBV5-1 and TRBJ1-1): KAGVTQTPRYLIKTRGQQVTLSCSPISGHRSVSWYQQTPGQGLQFLFEYFSETQRNKGNFPGRFSGRQFSNSRSEMNVSTLELGDSALYLCASSKTGGSEDTEAFFGQGTRLTVV.

The genes are TRBV6-1 and TRBJ2-1; D not resolved. The germline gives CDR1 MNHNS, CDR2 SASEGT. This CDR3 region has 16 residues. Trimming removed 1 base from V and 5 bases from J, with 15 bases in between. CDR3 nucleotides: TGTGCCAGCAGTGAAGGTGCGTCTAGACTCCACAATGAGCAGTTCTTC. It specifies CASSEGASRLHNEQFF.

The V and J genes are TRBV2 and TRBJ1-1; no firm D call. Germline lookup yields CDR1 SNHLY and CDR2 FYNNEI. The V gene lost 8 bases and the J gene lost 0 bases, with 4 bases spanning the gap. The CDR3 length is 11 residues. The CDR3 DNA sequence: TGTGCCAGCCTTATGAACACTGAAGCTTTCTTT. This sequence encodes CASLMNTEAFF.

The J gene is TRBJ1-2, the V gene TRBV9; D is uncertain. The V and J ends lost 2 bases and 8 bases respectively, with 19 bases between them. The germline V gene encodes CDR1 SGDLS and CDR2 YYNGEE. The CDR3 has 15 residues. The CDR3 DNA sequence: TGTGCCAGCAGCGTTGAGGGCTCAGTTGTCGAGGGCTACACCTTC. This gives the protein CASSVEGSVVEGYTF.

The chain recombines TRBV5-1 with TRBJ2-1; 8 bases match TRBD2. There are 16 residues in the CDR3. With 0 bases clipped from V and 8 bases from J, the junction kept 10 bases outside the gene matches. From germline, CDR1 is SGHRS and CDR2 YFSETQ. CDR3 sequence (DNA): TGCGCCAGCAGCTTGGCTTCCGGGGGGGCCAAGGATGAGCAGTTCTTC. Translation gives CASSLASGGAKDEQFF.

This chain connects TRBV5-1 to TRBJ2-1; D gene ambiguous. This CDR3 comprises 12 residues. In germline, CDR1 is SGHRS, CDR2 YFSETQ. The V and J ends lost 2 bases and 10 bases respectively, with 10 bases between them. In DNA, the CDR3 is TGCGCCAGCAGCTTCTCGAGATCAGAGCAGTTCTTC. This gives the protein CASSFSRSEQFF.

This clone was found once. The chain has TRBV5-6 and TRBJ1-1, with 10 bases fitting TRBD1. The CDR3 runs to 14 residues. After removal of 3 bases from V and 4 bases from J, the junction contained 3 bases not matched to a gene. Germline V gives CDR1 SGHDT, CDR2 YYEEEE. This chain's CDR3 is CASSWTGGSTEAFF. CDR3 in DNA: TGTGCCAGCAGCTGGACAGGGGGTAGCACTGAAGCTTTCTTT. Full variable domain (rest looked up from reference TRBV5-6 and TRBJ1-1): DAGVTQSPTHLIKTRGQQVTLRCSPKSGHDTVSWYQQALGQGPQFIFQYYEEEERQRGNFPDRFSGHQFPNYSSELNVNALLLGDSALYLCASSWTGGSTEAFFGQGTRLTVV.

The sample holds one count of this clone. Here the CDR3 DNA reads TGTGCCAGCAGCTCACTAGCGGGGCGCACAGATACGCAGTATTTT. Protein sequence: CASSSLAGRTDTQYF. V and J are TRBV7-6 and TRBJ2-3; 10 nucleotides agree with TRBD2. Germline assignment: CDR1 SGHVS and CDR2 FNYEAQ. The CDR3 totals 15 residues. Losses at the gene ends were 4 bases for V and 1 base for J; bases not matched to a gene: 2. Filled out from reference TRBV7-6 and TRBJ2-3, the complete variable domain reads GAGVSQSPRYKVTKRGQDVALRCDPISGHVSLYWYRQALGQGPEFLTYFNYEAQQDKSGLPNDRFSAERPEGSISTLTIQRTEQRDSAMYRCASSSLAGRTDTQYFGPGTRLTVL.

The V call is TRBV4-1, the J call TRBJ1-1; 7 bases match TRBD1. CDR3 length: 13 amino acids. Germline lookup yields CDR1 MGHRA and CDR2 YSYEKL. The J segment lost 10 bases and the V segment lost 2 bases, leaving 7 bases of the junction unmatched. This CDR3 reads CASSQRDRGAAFF. CDR3 nucleotide sequence: TGCGCCAGCAGCCAACGGGACAGAGGGGCAGCTTTCTTT.

The rearrangement uses TRBV4-3 and TRBJ1-2; 8 bases match TRBD1. The V segment lost 1 base and the J segment 13 bases; nucleotides outside the gene matches: 11. From germline, CDR1 is LGHNA and CDR2 YSLEER. CDR3 length: 14 amino acids. CDR3 bases: TGCGCCAGCAGCCAAGTTAACAGGGGGACCAGAAGCACCTTC. It codes for CASSQVNRGTRSTF.

This sequence joins TRBV10-2 and TRBJ2-6; 7 nucleotides line up with TRBD1. The trim removed 8 bases at V and 1 base at J, leaving 11 bases unmatched. Germline V gene sequence: CDR1 WSHSY, CDR2 SAAADI. The CDR3 is 17 residues long. The chain's CDR3 is CASETDRANSGANVLTF. The CDR3 DNA reads TGCGCCAGCGAAACCGACAGGGCCAATTCTGGGGCCAACGTCCTGACTTTC.

This chain links TRBV13 with TRBJ1-1; 7 positions agree with TRBD1. The CDR3 loop spans 13 amino acids. The V segment lost 8 bases and the J segment 5 bases; nucleotides outside the gene matches: 8. The germline V gene has CDR1 PRHDT and CDR2 FYEKMQ (reference sequence). This CDR3 reads CASSGTAGTEAFF. As DNA, the CDR3 is TGTGCCAGCTCCGGGACAGCGGGTACTGAAGCTTTCTTT. The whole variable domain, remainder taken from reference TRBV13 and TRBJ1-1, is AAGVIQSPRHLIKEKRETATLKCYPIPRHDTVYWYQQGPGQDPQFLISFYEKMQSDKGSIPDRFSAQQFSDYHSELNMSSLELGDSALYFCASSGTAGTEAFFGQGTRLTVV.

The gene calls are TRBV2 and TRBJ1-3; D uncertain. Looked up from germline, CDR1 is SNHLY and CDR2 is FYNNEI. CDR3 length: 13 residues. Trimming pared 11 bases from V and 1 base from J, leaving 12 bases between. The CDR3 DNA follows: TGTGCCGTCGAGGGAGGGTCTGGAAACACCATATATTTT. It yields the protein CAVEGGSGNTIYF.

V usage is TRBV4-3 and J usage is TRBJ2-1; TRBD2 aligns across 14 bases. The junction had 11 bases not matched to a gene; V was cut back by 1 base and J by 0 bases. Germline V gives CDR1 LGHNA, CDR2 YSLEER. CDR3 length: 21 amino acids. CDR3 sequence (DNA): TGCGCCAGCAGCCAAGCCGGGACTAGCGGGGGAGACTTGAGCTCCTACAATGAGCAGTTCTTC. Translating it yields CASSQAGTSGGDLSSYNEQFF.

The chain combines TRBV5-1 with TRBJ2-7; maybe TRBD1 (7 bases). The CDR3 runs 13 residues. Trimming removed 5 bases from V and 3 bases from J, with 12 bases in between. The germline gives CDR1 SGHRS, CDR2 YFSETQ. The chain's CDR3 is CASSAGQNYEQYF. In DNA form, the CDR3 reads TGCGCCAGCAGTGCGGGACAGAACTACGAGCAGTACTTC.

The rearrangement joins TRBV27 to TRBJ2-2; D ambiguous. Trimming took off 3 bases at V and 3 bases at J, with 5 bases between the two ends. Germline V gene lookup returns CDR1 MNHEY and CDR2 SMNVEV (reference sequence). This CDR3 has 13 amino acids. CDR3 sequence (DNA): TGTGCCAGCAGTTTTTCCTACACCGGGGAGCTGTTTTTT. This translates into CASSFSYTGELFF.

This chain links TRBV29-1 with TRBJ1-2; TRBD1 aligns across 8 bases. This CDR3 is 13 amino acids long. CDR1 is SQVTM, CDR2 ANQGSEA, per germline. The V and J ends lost 5 bases and 7 bases, in that order; junction bases with no gene match: 9. CDR3 sequence reads: CSVPLGQGFGYTF. The CDR3 DNA sequence: TGCAGCGTTCCCCTTGGACAGGGCTTTGGCTACACCTTC.

The genes are TRBV13 and TRBJ2-3, with D unresolved. CDR1 and CDR2 from the germline V gene are PRHDT and FYEKMQ (reference sequence). This CDR3 contains 15 residues. Trimming cost V 3 bases and J 4 bases, with 14 bases left between them. CDR3 DNA: TGTGCCAGCAGCTTTGGCTTCCGCTCCGCAGATACGCAGTATTTT. As protein: CASSFGFRSADTQYF.

The chain couples TRBV4-1 to TRBJ1-2, with TRBD1 matching 10 bases. Per germline, CDR1 MGHRA and CDR2 YSYEKL. The CDR3 has 17 residues. J gave up 4 bases and V 1 base, and 9 bases lay outside the gene matches. CDR3 nucleotides: TGCGCCAGCAGCCAAGGGGGGGCCGGGGACAGGGGCTATGGCTACACCTTC. This encodes CASSQGGAGDRGYGYTF.

The V call is TRBV19, the J call TRBJ1-2; D gene ambiguous. Germline loops: CDR1 LNHDA, CDR2 SQIVND (reference sequence). The V and J ends lost 6 bases and 8 bases respectively, with 10 bases between them. The CDR3 has 11 residues. CDR3 in amino acids: CASRLLGGYTF. In DNA, the CDR3 is TGTGCCAGTAGGCTATTGGGCGGCTACACCTTC.

The gene calls are TRBV4-1 and TRBJ1-1; D is perhaps TRBD1 (6 bases). V dropped 5 bases and J dropped 6 bases, with 13 bases sitting between them. The CDR3 extends over 13 amino acids. Germline V CDR1 and CDR2: MGHRA, YSYEKL. The CDR3 loop reads CASSDRDIAEAFF. The CDR3 DNA follows: TGCGCCAGCAGCGACCGGGACATCGCTGAAGCTTTCTTT.

The chain links TRBV19 to TRBJ2-3; D is perhaps TRBD2 (5 bases). V was pared by 10 bases and J by 0 bases, with 17 bases between. This CDR3 region has 15 residues. Germline CDR1 LNHDA, CDR2 SQIVND (reference sequence). The CDR3 sequence: CATQVGVPSTDTQYF. As DNA, the CDR3 is TGTGCCACCCAAGTCGGGGTACCTAGCACAGATACGCAGTATTTT.

The J gene is TRBJ2-5, the V gene TRBV7-2; the match to TRBD2 covers 13 bases. With V trimmed by 0 bases and J by 14 bases, 15 bases remained unmatched. CDR3 size: 17 residues. Per germline, CDR1 SGHTA and CDR2 FQGNSA. The CDR3 DNA is TGTGCCAGCAGCTTAGCGCAAAGGACTAGCGGGAGTGCTCGGTTATACTTC. It specifies CASSLAQRTSGSARLYF.

This clone was detected once. The chain carries TRBV6-1 and TRBJ1-5, with D maybe TRBD1 (5 bases). The CDR3 has 13 amino acids. Trimming took 5 bases from V and 4 from J, leaving 9 bases between them. The germline V gene has CDR1 MNHNS and CDR2 SASEGT. The CDR3 sequence is CASSLGQNQPQHF. CDR3 in DNA: TGTGCCAGCAGTTTAGGACAAAATCAGCCCCAGCATTTT.

The J gene is TRBJ2-1, the V gene TRBV2; D not certain. The CDR3 sequence is 14 residues long. With 1 base removed from V and 9 bases from J, the gap between germline ends came to 13 bases. Germline assignment: CDR1 SNHLY and CDR2 FYNNEI. The CDR3 bases are TGTGCCAGCAGTGAAGATGGTTTTAGCACTGAGCAGTTCTTC. It yields the protein CASSEDGFSTEQFF.

CDR3 residues: CASRSSSYNSPLHF. Here the CDR3 DNA reads TGTGCCAGTAGGAGTAGCTCCTATAATTCACCCCTCCACTTT. The J gene is TRBJ1-6, the V gene TRBV19; no definite D call. V lost 6 bases, J lost 0 bases, and 6 bases lay in between. This CDR3 contains 14 residues. The germline CDR1 and CDR2 sequences are LNHDA and SQIVND (reference sequence).